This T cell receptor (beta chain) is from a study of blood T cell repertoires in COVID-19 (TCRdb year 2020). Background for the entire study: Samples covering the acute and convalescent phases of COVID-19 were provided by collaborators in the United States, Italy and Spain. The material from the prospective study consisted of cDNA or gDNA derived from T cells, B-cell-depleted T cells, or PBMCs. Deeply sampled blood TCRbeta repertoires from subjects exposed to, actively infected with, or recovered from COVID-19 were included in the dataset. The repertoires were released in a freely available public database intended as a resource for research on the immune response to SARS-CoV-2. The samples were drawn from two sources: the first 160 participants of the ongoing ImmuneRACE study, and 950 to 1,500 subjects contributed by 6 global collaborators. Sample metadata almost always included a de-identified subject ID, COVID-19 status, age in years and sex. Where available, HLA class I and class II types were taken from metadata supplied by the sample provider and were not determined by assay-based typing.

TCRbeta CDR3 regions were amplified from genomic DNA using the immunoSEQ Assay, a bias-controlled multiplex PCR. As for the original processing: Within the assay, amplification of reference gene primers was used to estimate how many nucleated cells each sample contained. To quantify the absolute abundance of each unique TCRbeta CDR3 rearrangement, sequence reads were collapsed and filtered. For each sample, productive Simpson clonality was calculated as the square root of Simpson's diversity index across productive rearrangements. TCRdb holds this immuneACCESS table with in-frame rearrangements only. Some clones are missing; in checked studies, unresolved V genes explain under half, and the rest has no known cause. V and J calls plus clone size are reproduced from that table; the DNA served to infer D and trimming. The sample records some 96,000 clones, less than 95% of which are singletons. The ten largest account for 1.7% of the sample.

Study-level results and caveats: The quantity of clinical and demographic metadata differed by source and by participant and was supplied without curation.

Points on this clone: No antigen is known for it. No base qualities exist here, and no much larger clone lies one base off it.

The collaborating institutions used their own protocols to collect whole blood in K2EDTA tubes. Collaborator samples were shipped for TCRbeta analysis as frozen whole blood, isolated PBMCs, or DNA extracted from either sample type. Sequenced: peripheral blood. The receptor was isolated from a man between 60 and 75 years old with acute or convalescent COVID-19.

The CDR3 in this case is CASSLYNRILGDEQFF. At the DNA level, the sequence is TGTGCCAGCAGCTTGTACAACAGGATACTTGGCGATGAGCAGTTCTTC. This chain is built from TRBV5-8 and TRBJ2-1, with a weak D call of TRBD1 (5 bases match). For CDR1 and CDR2, the germline V gene lists SGHTS and YDEGEE. The cysteine opens and the phenylalanine closes a CDR3 of 16 amino acids. Here the CDR3 DNA is all that survives: 48 bases in frame from base 1. V and J lose 1 base and 8 bases, and a span of 19 bases separates them.